This T cell receptor (beta chain) is from a study of cytomegalovirus exposure and HLA in healthy donors. Healthy individuals who donated bone marrow served as the donors. V shed 5 bases and J shed 5 bases, with 14 bases lying between them. This CDR3 is built from 14 residues. Germline V gene sequence: CDR1 LNHDA, CDR2 SQIVND (reference sequence). In the PCR, 60 Vbeta and 13 Jbeta primers were used. Clones were sequenced by immunoSEQ multiplex PCR, and TCRdb holds only the in-frame ones, with some missing. Of 170,000 or so clones in the sample, approximately 80% were seen once. The sample taken for sequencing was PBMCs. This clonotype was obtained from a man between 18 and 35 years old in good health and CMV-seronegative. The chain combines TRBV19 with TRBJ2-3, with a possible D match to TRBD1 (6 bases). This CDR3 reads CASSPSQGVDTQYF. The CDR3 region has the DNA TGTGCCAGTAGTCCGTCACAGGGTGTAGATACGCAGTATTTT.